The TCR beta chain described here comes from a study of blood T cell repertoires in COVID-19. Across the study: From T cells, B-cell-depleted T cells, or PBMCs came the material, which was cDNA or gDNA.

The table came from immunoSEQ multiplex PCR; TCRdb's copy has only in-frame clones and leaves some out. The sample yields 200,000 to 250,000 clones, around 81% seen once. This CDR3 has 15 amino acids. Trimming left V 2 bases short and J 4 bases short, with 13 bases between. Germline CDR1 is SGHNT and CDR2 is YYREEE (reference sequence). The sequencing input was peripheral blood. This TCR was sampled from a woman aged 70-85 years with acute or convalescent COVID-19. The gene calls are TRBV5-4 and TRBJ1-3; a weak D match, TRBD1 (5 bases). In DNA, the CDR3 is TGTGCCAGCAGCTTCAATCGGGGGAGGGGAAACACCATATATTTT. Translated: CASSFNRGRGNTIYF.